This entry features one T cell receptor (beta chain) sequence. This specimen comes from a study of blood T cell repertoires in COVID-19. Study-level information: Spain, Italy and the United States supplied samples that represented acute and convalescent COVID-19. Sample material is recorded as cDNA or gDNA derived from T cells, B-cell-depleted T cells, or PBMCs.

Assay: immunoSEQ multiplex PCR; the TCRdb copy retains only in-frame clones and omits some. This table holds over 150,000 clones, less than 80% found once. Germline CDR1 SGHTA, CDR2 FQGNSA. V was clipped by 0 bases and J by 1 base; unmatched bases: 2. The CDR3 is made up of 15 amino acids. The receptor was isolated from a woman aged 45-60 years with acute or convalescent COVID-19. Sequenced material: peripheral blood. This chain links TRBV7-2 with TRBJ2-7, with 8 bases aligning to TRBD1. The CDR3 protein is CASSLAQGASYEQYF. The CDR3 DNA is TGTGCCAGCAGCTTAGCGCAGGGGGCGTCCTACGAGCAGTACTTC.